This TCR beta chain was sequenced in a study of regulatory T cells in long-lasting Graves disease. Overall study context: Antithyroid drug intake by newly diagnosed Graves' patients had lasted under 3 months. Study results and limitations: Comparison showed that persistent patients shared more public clonotypes (over 2,500) than new patients (966).

This clonotype occurred many times. What it recognizes is unknown. V was trimmed by 6 bases and J by 6 bases, leaving 11 bases between them. The CDR3 has 12 residues. The germline V gene encodes CDR1 SNHLY and CDR2 FYNNEI. Both iRepertoire HTBI primers and Arm-PCR of CDR3 regions were used to build the TCR beta libraries. Using its own MiXCR run on the multiplex PCR reads, TCRdb lists one record per CDR3 protein. This table has 530,000 or so distinct CDR3 sequences, roughly 13% appearing once. Time point specified: newly diagnosed GD, antithyroid drugs for less than 3 months. PBMCs provided the RNA from which the TCR library was made. The sample was also reused in another study, on T cells in Graves' hyperthyroidism and ophthalmopathy. That study reports: First-round RT-PCR of the TCR CDR3 relied on the HTBI primer set. Ophthalmopathy was identified by the model a median 6.5 months ahead of onset.

This TCR was sampled from a young man with Graves disease. The starting material was peripheral blood mononuclear cells (PBMCs), obtained at new diagnosis, from a patient treated with antithyroid drugs. The chain is built from TRBV2 and TRBJ1-1; D unclear. The CDR3 nucleotides read TGTGCCAGCAGGTATATATTATCTGAAGCTTTCTTT. This translates into CASRYILSEAFF.